This T cell receptor (beta chain) appears in the sequencing data of a study of blood T cell repertoires in COVID-19. This CDR3 is built from 16 residues. Trimming removed 3 bases from V and 0 bases from J; junction bases left unmatched: 6. Germline CDR1 SGDLS, CDR2 YYNGEE. TCRdb keeps only in-frame clones here, not all; method: immunoSEQ multiplex PCR. The table has about 45,000 clones, 70% to 90% seen once. In its sample, this clone was seen a few times. What was sequenced was peripheral blood. This chain links TRBV9 with TRBJ2-1; 7 bases are shared with TRBD2. The origin of this receptor is a man between 50 and 59 years old with active COVID-19. CDR3 sequence reads: CASSDGTTSSYNEQFF. The CDR3 nucleotides are TGTGCCAGCAGCGACGGGACTACAAGCTCCTACAATGAGCAGTTCTTC.